This T cell receptor (beta chain) was identified during a study of shared clonotypes between healthy human individuals. Every subset had its genomic DNA shared out evenly among several immunoSEQ plates. Only in-frame clones appear in the TCRdb table, and some are missing; sequencing was by immunoSEQ multiplex PCR. The sample holds about 490,000 clones; roughly four fifths are singletons and the top ten take over 10%. This CDR3 has 14 residues. CDR1 is SGDLS and CDR2 is YYNGEE in the germline V gene. Trimming took 0 bases from V and 4 from J, leaving 7 bases between them. Broader study findings: Read depth was anticipated to influence clonotype sharing among donors.

On this clone: Its antigen is unidentified.

This clonotype originated in a woman in her 40s in good health. Some clones in this sample may be carry-over from other donors' samples. This rearrangement joins TRBV9 to TRBJ2-2; D unclear. Sequencing was carried out using PBMCs. In DNA, the CDR3 is TGTGCCAGCAGCGTAGGGCAGAGCACCGGGGAGCTGTTTTTT. The encoded protein is CASSVGQSTGELFF.